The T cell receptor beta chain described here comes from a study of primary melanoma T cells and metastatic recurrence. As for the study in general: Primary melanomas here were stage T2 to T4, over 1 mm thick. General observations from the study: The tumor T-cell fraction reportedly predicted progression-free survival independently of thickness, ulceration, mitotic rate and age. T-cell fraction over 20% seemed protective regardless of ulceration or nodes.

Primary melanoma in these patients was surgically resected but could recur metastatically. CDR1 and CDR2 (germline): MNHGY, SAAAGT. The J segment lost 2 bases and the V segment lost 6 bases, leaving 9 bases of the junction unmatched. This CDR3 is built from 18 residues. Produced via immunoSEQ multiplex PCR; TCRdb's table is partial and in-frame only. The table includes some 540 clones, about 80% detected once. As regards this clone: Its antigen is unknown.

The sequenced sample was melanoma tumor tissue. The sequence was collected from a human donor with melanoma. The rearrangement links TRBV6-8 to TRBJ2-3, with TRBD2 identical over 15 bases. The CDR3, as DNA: TGTGCCAGCAGCACCCCGGGACTAGCGGGAGGAACCACAGATACGCAGTATTTT. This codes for CASSTPGLAGGTTDTQYF.